The 14 T cell receptor beta chains listed next were all sequenced from one sample in a study of T cells in Graves' hyperthyroidism and ophthalmopathy. Amplification of TCR beta CDR3 regions was performed using RNA transcripts as template. The primer set for the first-round RT-PCR of the TCR CDR3 was HTBI. In TCRdb, the multiplex PCR reads were re-called with MiXCR into one record per CDR3 protein. The data hold roughly 750,000 distinct CDR3 sequences, with 16% observed a single time. Input material: blood. Every receptor here comes from a man younger than 35 with Graves' hyperthyroidism.

The genes are TRBV9 and TRBJ1-1, with D unclear. V was clipped by 0 bases and J by 0 bases, with 12 bases between them. The CDR3 totals 16 residues. Germline V gives CDR1 SGDLS, CDR2 YYNGEE. This chain's CDR3 is CASSVGEGRVNTEAFF. The CDR3 DNA follows: TGTGCCAGCAGCGTAGGTGAGGGCAGAGTGAACACTGAAGCTTTCTTT.

In this sample, this clonotype turned up many times. V gene TRBV9 combines with J gene TRBJ2-3; D might be TRBD1 or TRBD2, each matching 5 bases. The germline CDR1 and CDR2 sequences are SGDLS and YYNGEE. The length of the CDR3 is 13 residues. Deletions cut 4 bases from V and 4 bases from J, with 10 bases between. The CDR3 DNA sequence: TGTGCCAGCAGCCCTAGGGACGCAGATACGCAGTATTTT. Protein sequence: CASSPRDADTQYF. The variable domain in full, completed from reference TRBV9 and TRBJ2-3, reads DSGVTQTPKHLITATGQRVTLRCSPRSGDLSVYWYQQSLDQGLQFLIQYYNGEERAKGNILERFSAQQFPDLHSELNLSSLELGDSALYFCASSPRDADTQYFGPGTRLTVL.

The V call is TRBV18, the J call TRBJ1-5, with 9 bases aligning to TRBD1. Germline trimming cut 6 bases from V and 3 bases from J; bases unmatched to any gene: 3. CDR1 and CDR2 from the germline V gene are KGHSH and LQKENI. The CDR3 sequence is 14 residues long. The DNA of the CDR3 is TGTGCCAGCTCGCGACAGGGGGACAATCAGCCCCAGCATTTT. This translates into CASSRQGDNQPQHF.

This clonotype was recorded at least ten times. CDR3 residues: CASATGEVSRDRSYEQYF. The CDR3 DNA reads TGTGCCAGCGCCACCGGCGAGGTTTCAAGGGACAGATCCTACGAGCAGTACTTC. J is TRBJ2-7 and V is TRBV6-1; 7 positions match TRBD1. The germline V gene encodes CDR1 MNHNS and CDR2 SASEGT. Losses at the gene ends were 8 bases for V and 1 base for J; bases not matched to a gene: 20. The CDR3 sequence is 18 residues long.

Many counts were recorded for this clonotype. This chain joins TRBV2 and TRBJ2-3; D not certain. V was clipped by 4 bases and J by 4 bases, with 6 bases between them. Per germline, CDR1 SNHLY and CDR2 FYNNEI. This CDR3 has 12 residues. The CDR3 region has the DNA TGTGCCAGCAGTGGGTCAGCAGATACGCAGTATTTT. It codes for CASSGSADTQYF. Looking up the rest from reference TRBV2 and TRBJ2-3 gives the full variable domain: EPEVTQTPSHQVTQMGQEVILRCVPISNHLYFYWYRQILGQKVEFLVSFYNNEISEKSEIFDDQFSVERPDGSNFTLKIRSTKLEDSAMYFCASSGSADTQYFGPGTRLTVL.

The J gene is TRBJ2-1, the V gene TRBV11-2, with 8 positions matching TRBD1. CDR1 is SGHAT and CDR2 is FQNNGV in the germline V gene. The CDR3 totals 12 residues. The V gene end was trimmed by 6 bases and the J gene end by 11 bases; junction bases not matched to a gene: 6. CDR3 region: CASSRWTGQQFF. CDR3 coding DNA: TGTGCCAGCAGTAGGTGGACAGGGCAGCAGTTCTTC.

In nucleotides, the CDR3 is TGTGCTAGTGGTTTGGTAGCGGAGGGCCCCCGGTTCTTC. Protein product: CASGLVAEGPRFF. V usage is TRBV12-5 and J usage is TRBJ2-1; D is perhaps TRBD2 (6 bases). The V gene lost 0 bases and the J gene lost 15 bases, with 15 bases spanning the gap. The CDR3 spans 13 residues. Per germline, CDR1 LGHNT and CDR2 FRNRAP.

The V and J genes are TRBV7-3 and TRBJ2-3; the D is unclear. There are 15 residues in the CDR3. Trimming removed 0 bases at V and 0 bases at J, with 7 bases between. Germline lookup yields CDR1 SGHTA and CDR2 FQGTGA. Here the CDR3 reads CASSLTRSSTDTQYF. For the CDR3, the DNA is TGTGCCAGCAGCTTAACGCGCAGTAGCACAGATACGCAGTATTTT.

This clonotype was observed many times. In DNA, the CDR3 is TGTGCCAGCAGCCAGGGGACCGGGACGGCCTACGAGCAGTACTTC. Its translation: CASSQGTGTAYEQYF. The V and J genes are TRBV3-1 and TRBJ2-7; D could derive from TRBD1 or TRBD2 (5 bases each). The CDR3 totals 15 residues. Trimming stripped 3 bases from V and 2 bases from J, with 14 bases between. Looked up from germline, CDR1 is LGHDT and CDR2 is YNNKEL (reference sequence).

On this clonotype: Germline is not matched at one junction end, which may reflect a read error. J is TRBJ2-1 and V is TRBV2; D not certain. This CDR3 is 12 amino acids long. Germline CDR1 SNHLY, CDR2 FYNNEI. The CDR3 spells CASSERSDEQSF. In DNA, the CDR3 is TGTGCCAGCAGTGAGCGGTCGGATGAGCAGTCCTTC.

The chain is built from TRBV24-1 and TRBJ2-2, with D perhaps assigned TRBD1 or TRBD2 (5 bases each). The germline V and J ends were trimmed by 4 bases and 3 bases, with 14 bases remaining between them. The germline V gene has CDR1 KGHDR and CDR2 SFDVKD. This CDR3 comprises 16 residues. The CDR3 region has the DNA TGTGCCACCAGTGACCCCACTAGGGGAGACACCGGGGAGCTGTTTTTT. Protein sequence: CATSDPTRGDTGELFF.

The table lists this clonotype with many counts. The chain carries TRBV28 and TRBJ2-1, with unresolved D. Trimming stripped 6 bases from V and 7 bases from J, with 10 bases between. The CDR3 loop spans 12 amino acids. Germline lookup yields CDR1 MDHEN and CDR2 SYDVKM. In DNA, the CDR3 is TGTGCCAGCAGGCTCGCTGTAAATGAGCAGTTCTTC. Its protein is CASRLAVNEQFF.

The CDR3 nucleotides are TGCGCCAGCAGCCAAATGGGACGGGGTAGCACAGATACGCAGTATTTT. Translation gives CASSQMGRGSTDTQYF. The rearrangement uses TRBV4-3 and TRBJ2-3; D may match TRBD1 or TRBD2 (5 bases each). Looked up from germline, CDR1 is LGHNA and CDR2 is YSLEER. V gave up 2 bases and J gave up 0 bases, with 12 bases separating them. The CDR3 extends over 16 amino acids.

The rearrangement links TRBV11-2 to TRBJ2-5; weak D call: TRBD2 (6 bases). With 5 bases removed from V and 5 bases from J, the gap between germline ends came to 21 bases. Germline V gene data show CDR1 as SGHAT and CDR2 as FQNNGV. The CDR3 covers 16 residues. The CDR3 spells CASSPAGPLAAETQYF. The CDR3 DNA reads as TGTGCCAGCAGCCCCGCGGGACCTTTAGCCGCCGAGACCCAGTACTTC.